These 23 T cell receptor beta chains were all obtained from the same sample, sequenced in a study of cytomegalovirus exposure and HLA in healthy donors. This PCR relied on a set of 60 Vbeta primers and 13 Jbeta primers. Clones were read by immunoSEQ multiplex PCR, and TCRdb kept only the in-frame ones, dropping some. The sample has more than 95,000 clones, around 72% seen once. Specimen: PBMCs. The source of these receptors is a man aged 25-45 years in good health and CMV-seronegative.

The chain is built from TRBV5-6 and TRBJ2-5; 7 bases agree with TRBD1. The closer fit of TRBJ2-7 to the DNA end suggests the J call may be wrong. The CDR3 runs to 14 residues. Germline CDR1 is SGHDT and CDR2 is YYEEEE. CDR3 amino acids: CASSSDRTRYEQYF. Here the CDR3 DNA reads TGTGCCAGCAGCTCGGACAGGACAAGATACGAGCAGTACTTC.

The chain carries TRBV6-1 and TRBJ1-2, with unresolved D. The V and J ends lost 3 bases and 1 base respectively, with 9 bases between them. The CDR3 is made up of 14 amino acids. The V gene's germline CDR1 is MNHNS and CDR2 SASEGT. In DNA, the CDR3 is TGTGCCAGCAGTGAGGAGGGAGGTAACTATGGCTACACCTTC. Amino acids: CASSEEGGNYGYTF.

J is TRBJ2-3 and V is TRBV5-4, with 15 bases that match TRBD2. The CDR3 loop spans 18 amino acids. The ends lost 4 bases at V and 5 bases at J; junction bases unmatched: 11. Germline loops: CDR1 SGHNT, CDR2 YYREEE (reference sequence). This chain's CDR3 is CASSRRGLAGGLGDTQYF. The CDR3 nucleotides read TGTGCCAGCAGCCGGCGAGGACTAGCGGGGGGGCTTGGAGATACGCAGTATTTT.

V and J are TRBV29-1 and TRBJ2-7; 9 nucleotides agree with TRBD1. The CDR3 is made up of 15 amino acids. The trim removed 0 bases at V and 4 bases at J, leaving 7 bases unmatched. Germline assignment: CDR1 SQVTM and CDR2 ANQGSEA. The CDR3 DNA is TGCAGCGTTGAAGAGGGACAGGGTTCAGGGTACGAGCAGTACTTC. Amino acids: CSVEEGQGSGYEQYF.

V and J are TRBV5-6 and TRBJ1-2; 9 nucleotides line up with TRBD1. Germline V lookup: CDR1 SGHDT, CDR2 YYEEEE. This CDR3 region has 16 residues. V shed 3 bases, J shed 10 bases, and the junction held 16 bases outside the gene matches. This chain's CDR3 is CASSSESTGGRFTYTF. Written as DNA, the CDR3 is TGTGCCAGCAGCTCGGAATCGACAGGGGGGAGATTTACCTACACCTTC.

The chain carries TRBV6-6 and TRBJ1-2; 9 nucleotides agree with TRBD1. Trimming at V came to 6 bases and at J to 4 bases, leaving 3 bases not matched to a gene. The CDR3 has 13 amino acids. Germline CDR1 reads MNHNY; CDR2 reads SVGAGI (reference sequence). CDR3 amino acids: CASRRQGGYGYTF. The CDR3 DNA reads as TGTGCCAGCAGAAGACAGGGGGGCTATGGCTACACCTTC.

The rearrangement joins TRBV19 to TRBJ1-1, with no clear D. CDR3 length: 13 amino acids. V was shortened by 5 bases and J by 1 base, with 8 bases between the two germline ends. Germline CDR1 is LNHDA and CDR2 is SQIVND (reference sequence). The CDR3 DNA is TGTGCCAGTAGTCGGTCCCCGAACACTGAAGCTTTCTTT. This sequence encodes CASSRSPNTEAFF. The whole variable domain, remainder taken from reference TRBV19 and TRBJ1-1, is DGGITQSPKYLFRKEGQNVTLSCEQNLNHDAMYWYRQDPGQGLRLIYYSQIVNDFQKGDIAEGYSVSREKKESFPLTVTSAQKNPTAFYLCASSRSPNTEAFFGQGTRLTVV.

V gene TRBV5-1 combines with J gene TRBJ2-2; 7 bases are shared with TRBD1. Germline values: CDR1 SGHRS, CDR2 YFSETQ. This CDR3 is 15 amino acids long. J was trimmed by 1 base and V by 1 base; bases with no gene match: 1. The CDR3 DNA reads as TGCGCCAGCAGCTTGCAGGGGGAGAACACCGGGGAGCTGTTTTTT. Amino acid sequence: CASSLQGENTGELFF.

This clone was recorded once. CDR3 sequence reads: CASSPRTDTNSPLHF. CDR3 nucleotide sequence: TGTGCCAGCAGCCCTCGGACAGACACCAATTCACCCCTCCACTTT. The V and J genes are TRBV7-9 and TRBJ1-6; perhaps TRBD1 as D (6 bases). Trimming took off 5 bases at V and 7 bases at J, with 15 bases between the two ends. Germline CDR1 is SEHNR and CDR2 is FQNEAQ (reference sequence). The CDR3 is 15 amino acids.

This sequence joins TRBV28 and TRBJ1-6; D is undetermined. Per the germline V gene, CDR1 is MDHEN and CDR2 is SYDVKM. CDR3 length: 11 amino acids. Trimming pared 2 bases from V and 16 bases from J, leaving 9 bases between. The CDR3 DNA sequence: TGTGCCAGCAGTTTAGGTCAGATACTCCACTTT. This codes for CASSLGQILHF.

This clone was observed a single time. The CDR3 sequence: CASSLAAGANNEQFF. The CDR3, as DNA: TGCGCCAGCAGCTTGGCCGCGGGGGCCAATAATGAGCAGTTCTTC. The chain joins TRBV5-1 to TRBJ2-1, with a weak D call TRBD2 (7 bases). There are 15 residues in the CDR3. Deletions cut 0 bases from V and 7 bases from J, with 14 bases between. The V gene's germline CDR1 is SGHRS and CDR2 YFSETQ.

The chain recombines TRBV6-5 with TRBJ1-2, with D uncertain. The CDR3 has 12 amino acids. V lost 4 bases to trimming and J lost 8 bases, with 11 bases between them. In germline, CDR1 is MNHEY, CDR2 SVGAGI. This CDR3 reads CASSSTRSGYTF. Written as DNA, the CDR3 is TGTGCCAGCAGTTCAACCCGGTCGGGCTACACCTTC.

The chain links TRBV2 to TRBJ2-7; 13 positions agree with TRBD2. Looked up from germline, CDR1 is SNHLY and CDR2 is FYNNEI. The CDR3 has 15 residues. V lost 5 bases, J lost 2 bases, and 3 bases stayed unmatched. In DNA form, the CDR3 reads TGTGCCAGCAGTATACTAGCGGGGGGGCCCTACGAGCAGTACTTC. This encodes CASSILAGGPYEQYF.

CDR3 coding DNA: TGTGCCAGCAGTGAACAGGGGGATGAAAAACTGTTTTTT. Its protein is CASSEQGDEKLFF. This chain links TRBV6-1 with TRBJ1-4; 7 bases fit TRBD1. Germline V gives CDR1 MNHNS, CDR2 SASEGT. V shed 2 bases and J 6 bases; nucleotides not matched to a gene: 0. The CDR3 totals 13 residues.

J is TRBJ1-1 and V is TRBV7-2; D might be TRBD1 (5 bases). There are 13 residues in the CDR3. V was trimmed by 6 bases and J by 8 bases, leaving 16 bases between them. The germline V gene encodes CDR1 SGHTA and CDR2 FQGNSA. The chain's CDR3 is CASRPSQGLEAFF. As DNA, the CDR3 is TGTGCCAGCAGACCATCCCAGGGATTGGAAGCTTTCTTT.

The V gene is TRBV2, the J gene TRBJ1-1, with D maybe TRBD1 (5 bases). V was trimmed by 1 base and J by 11 bases, leaving 11 bases between them. CDR3 length: 12 amino acids. Germline V gives CDR1 SNHLY, CDR2 FYNNEI. The CDR3 is CASSEEVRVAFF. The DNA for the CDR3 is TGTGCCAGCAGTGAAGAGGTCAGGGTGGCTTTCTTT.

CDR3 protein: CASSVFLTQGDTQYF. CDR3 DNA sequence: TGTGCCAGCAGCGTATTTCTTACTCAGGGAGATACGCAGTATTTT. The chain is built from TRBV9 and TRBJ2-3; D perhaps matches TRBD1 (5 bases). This CDR3 is 15 amino acids long. CDR1 is SGDLS, CDR2 YYNGEE, per germline. V was shortened by 1 base and J by 5 bases, with 14 bases between the two germline ends. Full variable domain (missing parts from reference TRBV9 and TRBJ2-3): DSGVTQTPKHLITATGQRVTLRCSPRSGDLSVYWYQQSLDQGLQFLIQYYNGEERAKGNILERFSAQQFPDLHSELNLSSLELGDSALYFCASSVFLTQGDTQYFGPGTRLTVL.

V usage is TRBV4-2 and J usage is TRBJ2-7; TRBD2 matches 13 bases. Germline values: CDR1 LGHNA, CDR2 YNFKEQ. The V segment lost 0 bases and the J segment 0 bases; nucleotides outside the gene matches: 5. The CDR3 sequence is 18 residues long. The CDR3 loop reads CASSQDTSGGAPSYEQYF. CDR3 DNA: TGTGCCAGCAGCCAAGATACTAGCGGGGGGGCGCCCTCCTACGAGCAGTACTTC.

This clone was detected once. This chain connects TRBV7-9 to TRBJ2-7; D is perhaps TRBD2 (6 bases). The CDR3 spans 16 residues. V was trimmed by 2 bases and J by 2 bases, leaving 16 bases between them. CDR1 SEHNR and CDR2 FQNEAQ come from the germline V gene (reference sequence). The CDR3 loop reads CASSLWEAGRAYEQYF. CDR3 nucleotide sequence: TGTGCCAGCAGCTTATGGGAGGCGGGACGAGCCTACGAGCAGTACTTC.

The V gene is TRBV6-5, the J gene TRBJ1-4; possibly TRBD1 for D (6 bases). Germline V CDR1 and CDR2: MNHEY, SVGAGI. Deletions cut 6 bases from V and 6 bases from J, with 17 bases between. The CDR3 runs to 15 residues. The CDR3 DNA reads as TGTGCCAGCAGCCCCTCAGGGGCGGCGGATGAAAAACTGTTTTTT. It is translated as CASSPSGAADEKLFF.

This chain connects TRBV28 to TRBJ1-4; 7 nucleotides agree with TRBD1. V shed 4 bases, J shed 5 bases, and the junction held 7 bases outside the gene matches. The CDR3 is 15 amino acids. The germline V gene encodes CDR1 MDHEN and CDR2 SYDVKM. CDR3 nucleotides: TGTGCCAGCAGTTCCCGGGACAGCTGGAATGAAAAACTGTTTTTT. Translated: CASSSRDSWNEKLFF. Drawing the rest from reference TRBV28 and TRBJ1-4, the complete variable domain is DVKVTQSSRYLVKRTGEKVFLECVQDMDHENMFWYRQDPGLGLRLIYFSYDVKMKEKGDIPEGYSVSREKKERFSLILESASTNQTSMYLCASSSRDSWNEKLFFGSGTQLSVL.

The chain joins TRBV30 to TRBJ2-7; 7 nucleotides line up with TRBD1. After removal of 5 bases from V and 1 base from J, the junction contained 2 bases not matched to a gene. Germline loops: CDR1 GTSNPN, CDR2 SVGIG (reference sequence). This CDR3 is 12 amino acids long. The CDR3 is CAWGDSSYEQYF. Here the CDR3 DNA reads TGTGCCTGGGGGGACAGTTCCTACGAGCAGTACTTC.

The chain's CDR3 is CASSEWAGGSGNTIYF. The CDR3 DNA follows: TGTGCCAGCAGTGAATGGGCGGGGGGATCTGGAAACACCATATATTTT. The V and J genes are TRBV25-1 and TRBJ1-3; maybe TRBD1 (5 bases). CDR1 is MGHDK and CDR2 is SYGVNS in the germline V gene. The CDR3 runs 16 residues. V was clipped by 1 base and J by 1 base, with 11 bases between them.